The text below deals with one T cell receptor (beta chain). Antigen unknown. The record originates from a study of OX40 agonist ivuxolimab in advanced cancers. Study-wide background: Past anti-PD-1, anti-PD-L1 or anti-CTLA-4 therapy was accepted, and roughly 37% had received some.

Some clones are missing from TCRdb's copy, which holds only in-frame ones; the method was immunoSEQ multiplex PCR. The sample carries 95,000 to 100,000 clones, roughly 80% recorded once. Overall study findings and caveats: Dosing at 0.1 to 3.0 mg/kg was accompanied by clonal expansion of CD4+ and CD8+ blood T cells by week 6.

Germline lookup yields CDR1 MDHEN and CDR2 SYDVKM. The CDR3 covers 16 residues. V was pared by 7 bases and J by 1 base, with 10 bases of the junction left unmatched. The specimen was CD4+ or CD8+ T cells sorted from blood, collected in a trial of the OX40 agonist ivuxolimab. V and J are TRBV28 and TRBJ1-5; 7 nucleotides line up with TRBD1. The origin of this receptor is an adult with an advanced solid tumor such as melanoma, head and neck, liver or kidney cancer. This CDR3 reads CASTKTGTGSNQPQHF. For the CDR3, the DNA is TGTGCCAGCACCAAGACAGGGACGGGGAGCAATCAGCCCCAGCATTTT.